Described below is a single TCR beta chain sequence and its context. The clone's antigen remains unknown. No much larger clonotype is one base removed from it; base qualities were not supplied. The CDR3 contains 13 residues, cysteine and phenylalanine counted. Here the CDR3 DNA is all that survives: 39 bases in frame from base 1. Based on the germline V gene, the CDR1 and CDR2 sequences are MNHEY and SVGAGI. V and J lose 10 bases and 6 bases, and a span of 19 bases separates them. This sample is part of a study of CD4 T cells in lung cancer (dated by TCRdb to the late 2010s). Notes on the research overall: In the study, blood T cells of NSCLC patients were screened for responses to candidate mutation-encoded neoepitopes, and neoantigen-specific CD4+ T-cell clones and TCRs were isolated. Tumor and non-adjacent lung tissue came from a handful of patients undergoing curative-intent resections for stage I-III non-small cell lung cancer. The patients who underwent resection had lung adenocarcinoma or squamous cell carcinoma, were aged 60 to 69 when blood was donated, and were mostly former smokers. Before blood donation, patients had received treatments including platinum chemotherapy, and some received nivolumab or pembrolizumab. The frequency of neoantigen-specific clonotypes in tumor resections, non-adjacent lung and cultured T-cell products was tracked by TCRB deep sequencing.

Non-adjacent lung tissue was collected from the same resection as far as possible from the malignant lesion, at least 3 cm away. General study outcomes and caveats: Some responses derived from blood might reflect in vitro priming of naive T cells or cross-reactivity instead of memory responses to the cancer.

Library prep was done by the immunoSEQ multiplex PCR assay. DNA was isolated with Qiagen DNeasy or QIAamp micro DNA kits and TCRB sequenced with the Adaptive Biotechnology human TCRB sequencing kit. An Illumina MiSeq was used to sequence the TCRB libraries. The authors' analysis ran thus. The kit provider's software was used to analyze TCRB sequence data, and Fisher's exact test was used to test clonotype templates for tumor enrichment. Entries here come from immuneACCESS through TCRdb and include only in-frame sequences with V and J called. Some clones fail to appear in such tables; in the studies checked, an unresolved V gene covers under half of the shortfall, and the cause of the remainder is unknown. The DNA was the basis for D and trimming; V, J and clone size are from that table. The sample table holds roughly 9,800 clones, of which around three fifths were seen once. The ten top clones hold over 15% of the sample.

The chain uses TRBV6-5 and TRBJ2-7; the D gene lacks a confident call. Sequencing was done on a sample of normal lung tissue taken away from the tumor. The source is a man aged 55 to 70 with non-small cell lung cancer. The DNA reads TGTGCCACCAAGCCGGTAACCCTCATCGAGCAGTACTTC. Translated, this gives CATKPVTLIEQYF.